This T cell receptor beta chain derives from a study of shared clonotypes between healthy human individuals. Findings of the study overall: How much donors shared clonotypes was expected to be affected by sequencing depth.

In germline, CDR1 is SNHLY, CDR2 FYNNEI. This CDR3 spans 11 amino acids. V shed 6 bases and J shed 0 bases, with 3 bases lying between them. The assay used deep level. Per the study methods: Junction-only sequences produced by ImmunoSEQ had no quality scores, so filtering differed. Assay: immunoSEQ multiplex PCR; the TCRdb copy retains only in-frame clones and omits some. Clonal size and the V and J genes are those of that table, whereas D and trimming came from the DNA. The table has about 490,000 clones, approximately 84% seen once; the top ten hold roughly an eighth. A note on this clone: What it recognizes is unknown. A far larger clone is off by one base, so a read error is likely. Likely a read error: the CDR3 ends without its conserved phenylalanine or tryptophan.

The rearrangement links TRBV2 to TRBJ2-7; unclear D gene. Sequencing was performed on PBMCs. The sequence derives from a woman aged 40 to 49 in good health. Some clones in this sample may be carry-over from other donors' samples. CDR3 nucleotide sequence: TGTGCCAGCAGCAACTCCTACGAGCAGTACTCC. Translation: CASSNSYEQYS.